The next 22 T cell receptor beta chains were all read from a single sample in a study of blood T cells in healthy people across ages. The use of a sample-barcoded 5' primer and a J-beta primer mix characterized a second PCR of roughly 7 to 12 cycles. A single record per CDR3 protein comes from TCRdb applying MiXCR to the 5' RACE reads. The data hold over a million distinct CDR3 sequences, with 20% to 25% observed a single time. The sample was also linked to a second study, of T cells of mothers and their children.

The sample comprised blood. These receptors originate from a girl aged 2 to 10 in good health.

This clonotype has more than one count but fewer than ten. The gene calls are TRBV29-1 and TRBJ1-1; the D gene is possibly TRBD1 (5 bases). Trimming cost V 4 bases and J 0 bases, with 9 bases left between them. The CDR3 totals 13 residues. Looked up from germline, CDR1 is SQVTM and CDR2 is ANQGSEA. In DNA, the CDR3 is TGCAGCGTTGCGACAGAGATGAACACTGAAGCTTTCTTT. Encoded protein: CSVATEMNTEAFF.

The chain carries TRBV10-3 and TRBJ1-2; 7 bases agree with TRBD1. After removal of 0 bases from V and 6 bases from J, the junction contained 7 bases not matched to a gene. This CDR3 region has 15 residues. The germline gives CDR1 ENHRY, CDR2 SYGVKD. The CDR3 reads CAISESTGMVDGYTF. CDR3 coding DNA: TGTGCCATCAGTGAGTCGACAGGGATGGTCGATGGCTACACCTTC.

V and J are TRBV15 and TRBJ2-1, with D perhaps TRBD2 (6 bases). Germline CDR1 and CDR2: LNHNV and YYDKDF (reference sequence). V was clipped by 0 bases and J by 2 bases, with 23 bases between them. This CDR3 is built from 20 residues. CDR3 loop: CATSRDLSRGAPRAYNEQFF. Here the CDR3 DNA reads TGTGCCACCAGCAGAGATCTTTCCCGCGGGGCGCCGAGAGCCTACAATGAGCAGTTCTTC.

This chain links TRBV7-9 with TRBJ1-2; the D is unclear. The CDR3 is made up of 14 amino acids. Germline V lookup: CDR1 SEHNR, CDR2 FQNEAQ (reference sequence). V was trimmed by 6 bases and J by 4 bases, leaving 15 bases between them. CDR3 sequence (DNA): TGTGCCAGCAGGGCTGCGACTGCCGTCTATGGCTACACCTTC. Its translation is CASRAATAVYGYTF. The entire variable domain, with the rest obtained from reference TRBV7-9 and TRBJ1-2, is as follows: DTGVSQNPRHKITKRGQNVTFRCDPISEHNRLYWYRQTLGQGPEFLTYFQNEAQLEKSRLLSDRFSAERPKGSFSTLEIQRTEQGDSAMYLCASRAATAVYGYTFGSGTRLTVV.

Worth noting for this clonotype: One end of the junction fails to match germline, which may point to a read error. This sequence joins TRBV6-6 and TRBJ2-7; 7 positions agree with TRBD1. Per germline, CDR1 MNHNY and CDR2 SVGAGI (reference sequence). This CDR3 contains 13 residues. The CDR3 DNA reads TGTGTCAGCAGTTTCGACAGGGTAGCCGAGCAGTACTTC. Amino acids: CVSSFDRVAEQYF.

The CDR3 loop reads CASSHHRGDGPGELFF. CDR3 nucleotide sequence: TGTGCCAGCAGCCACCACAGGGGAGACGGTCCCGGGGAGCTGTTTTTT. This chain connects TRBV6-1 to TRBJ2-2, with TRBD1 identical over 7 bases. The germline gives CDR1 MNHNS, CDR2 SASEGT. The CDR3 has 16 residues. The J segment lost 6 bases and the V segment lost 6 bases, leaving 13 bases of the junction unmatched.

The chain employs TRBV5-1 and TRBJ1-6; tentatively, D is TRBD1 (6 bases). Germline CDR1 and CDR2: SGHRS and YFSETQ. The CDR3 is made up of 14 amino acids. V lost 5 bases to trimming and J lost 9 bases, with 15 bases between them. CDR3 protein: CASSGGAEVSPLHF. CDR3 in DNA: TGCGCCAGCAGTGGGGGGGCGGAGGTTTCACCCCTCCACTTT.

This clonotype was recorded a few times. The V gene is TRBV29-1, the J gene TRBJ1-2; TRBD1 might be the D (5 bases). V gave up 0 bases and J gave up 6 bases, with 11 bases separating them. The CDR3 sequence is 13 residues long. In germline, CDR1 is SQVTM, CDR2 ANQGSEA. The CDR3 loop is CSVEELGPNGYTF. The CDR3, as DNA: TGCAGCGTTGAAGAATTGGGACCGAATGGCTACACCTTC. Full variable domain (remainder filled in from reference TRBV29-1 and TRBJ1-2): SAVISQKPSRDICQRGTSLTIQCQVDSQVTMMFWYRQQPGQSLTLIATANQGSEATYESGFVIDKFPISRPNLTFSTLTVSNMSPEDSSIYLCSVEELGPNGYTFGSGTRLTVV.

As for this clonotype: One end of the junction is discordant with germline, which a read error may explain. The V and J genes are TRBV29-1 and TRBJ2-4; unclear D gene. The V gene's germline CDR1 is SQVTM and CDR2 ANQGSEA. There are 12 residues in the CDR3. The CDR3 spells CSVVGSKSIQYF. The CDR3 DNA follows: TGCAGCGTTGTAGGATCTAAAAGCATTCAGTACTTC.

To note about this clonotype: Germline and junction disagree at one end, which may indicate a read error. The V call is TRBV2, the J call TRBJ2-5; 10 positions agree with TRBD1. Gene TRBJ2-1 matches the end of the DNA better, so the J call may be wrong. The CDR3 sequence is 15 residues long. Germline assignment: CDR1 SNHLY and CDR2 FYNNEI. The CDR3 loop reads CASSTPGQGNNGQFF. For the CDR3, the DNA is TGTGCCAGCAGTACACCGGGACAGGGGAACAATGGGCAGTTCTTC.

The CDR3 spells CASSAAGGQIYEQYF. As DNA, the CDR3 is TGTGCCAGCAGTGCAGCTGGGGGACAGATCTACGAGCAGTACTTC. The chain combines TRBV3-1 with TRBJ2-7; 7 bases map to TRBD1. The junction had 11 bases not matched to a gene; V was cut back by 6 bases and J by 3 bases. CDR1 and CDR2 from the germline V gene are LGHDT and YNNKEL (reference sequence). The CDR3 length is 15 residues.

The chain is built from TRBV12-3 or TRBV12-4 and TRBJ1-5; TRBD1 might be the D (6 bases). V was pared by 5 bases and J by 5 bases, with 10 bases between. The CDR3 contains 13 residues. The CDR3 region is CASSPHRDQPQHF. Here the CDR3 DNA reads TGTGCCAGCAGTCCCCACAGGGATCAGCCCCAGCATTTT.

The chain links TRBV6-6 to TRBJ1-4; tentative D call: TRBD1 (5 bases). Trimming shortened V by 6 bases and J by 1 base, and 9 bases separated the two germline ends. CDR1 is MNHNY and CDR2 is SVGAGI in the germline V gene (reference sequence). This CDR3 has 14 amino acids. The CDR3 nucleotides read TGTGCCAGCAGGGGGCCAGGAACTAATGAAAAACTGTTTTTT. Translated: CASRGPGTNEKLFF.

V usage is TRBV12-3 or TRBV12-4 and J usage is TRBJ2-7; maybe TRBD2 (6 bases). This CDR3 region has 11 residues. Trimming cost V 4 bases and J 9 bases, with 10 bases left between them. CDR3 in DNA: TGTGCCAGCAGTTCCGGGAGCCGGCAGTACTTC. It is translated as CASSSGSRQYF.

This clonotype was found a few times. The rearrangement uses TRBV9 and TRBJ2-1; possibly TRBD2 for D (6 bases). The CDR3 totals 15 residues. Trimming stripped 3 bases from V and 8 bases from J, with 18 bases between. Germline V gene lookup returns CDR1 SGDLS and CDR2 YYNGEE. CDR3 residues: CASSGASALTYEQFF. The CDR3 DNA is TGTGCCAGCAGCGGAGCTAGCGCCCTTACCTATGAGCAGTTCTTC.

This sequence joins TRBV20-1 and TRBJ2-5; 9 bases agree with TRBD2. CDR1 is DFQATT, CDR2 SNEGSKA, per germline (reference sequence). J was trimmed by 2 bases and V by 1 base; bases with no gene match: 2. This CDR3 comprises 14 residues. This CDR3 reads CSARVAGGQETQYF. The CDR3 region has the DNA TGCAGTGCTAGAGTGGCGGGAGGGCAAGAGACCCAGTACTTC.

The V call is TRBV5-1, the J call TRBJ1-3, with D uncertain. V lost 0 bases to trimming and J lost 4 bases, with 11 bases between them. This CDR3 spans 15 amino acids. Germline V gene lookup returns CDR1 SGHRS and CDR2 YFSETQ. The CDR3 region has the DNA TGCGCCAGCAGCTTGGACAGCATGGCCGGAAACACCATATATTTT. Encoded protein: CASSLDSMAGNTIYF.

This clonotype has only a few counts. The genes are TRBV6-6 and TRBJ1-2; D not resolved. The germline V gene has CDR1 MNHNY and CDR2 SVGAGI (reference sequence). The CDR3 runs to 11 residues. The V and J ends lost 5 bases and 8 bases respectively, with 9 bases between them. The DNA of the CDR3 is TGTGCCAGCAGTATCCAAGGAGGCTACACCTTC. Protein: CASSIQGGYTF.

CDR3 loop: CSVLTPQGGANTGELFF. As DNA, the CDR3 is TGCAGCGTACTGACGCCCCAAGGGGGGGCGAACACCGGGGAGCTGTTTTTT. This sequence joins TRBV29-1 and TRBJ2-2; the D gene is possibly TRBD2 (7 bases). V lost 6 bases, J lost 0 bases, and 20 bases lay in between. CDR3 length: 17 residues. The germline V gene has CDR1 SQVTM and CDR2 ANQGSEA.

J is TRBJ1-4 and V is TRBV7-9; D perhaps matches TRBD1 (5 bases). The CDR3 is made up of 14 amino acids. Germline assignment: CDR1 SEHNR and CDR2 FQNEAQ (reference sequence). The V end lost 4 bases, the J end lost 7 bases, and 13 bases lay between the germline ends. Here the CDR3 DNA reads TGTGCCAGCAGCTCGATCGAAACAGGTGAAAAACTGTTTTTT. Its translation is CASSSIETGEKLFF.

This clonotype was detected a few times. The chain links TRBV3-1 to TRBJ1-2, with TRBD1 matching over 7 bases. J gave up 0 bases and V 3 bases, and 1 base lay outside the gene matches. CDR3 length: 14 residues. Germline V CDR1 and CDR2: LGHDT, YNNKEL (reference sequence). CDR3 sequence (DNA): TGTGCCAGCAGCCACAGGGGGGCTAACTATGGCTACACCTTC. Protein product: CASSHRGANYGYTF.

The chain uses TRBV6-1 and TRBJ2-7, with D perhaps assigned TRBD1 or TRBD2 (5 bases each). Trimming cost V 8 bases and J 0 bases, with 11 bases left between them. The CDR3 runs 13 residues. Per the germline V gene, CDR1 is MNHNS and CDR2 is SASEGT. Here the CDR3 DNA reads TGTGCCAGCGGGGACGGATTCTCCTACGAGCAGTACTTC. Translating it yields CASGDGFSYEQYF.